A selection of T cell receptor beta chains follows, all from one sample in a study of regulatory T cells in long-lasting Graves disease. Each CDR3 protein is one row after TCRdb ran MiXCR on the multiplex PCR reads. The repertoire holds about 460,000 distinct CDR3 sequences, with around 13% as singletons. In addition, the sample was reused for a study of T cells in Graves' hyperthyroidism and ophthalmopathy.

The material sequenced was peripheral blood mononuclear cells (PBMCs), taken at new diagnosis, from a patient treated with antithyroid drugs. These receptors all stem from a woman aged 45-60 years with Graves disease. CDR3s include the opening cysteine and the closing phenylalanine or tryptophan. The order of the fields is V gene, J gene, CDR3 protein.

v_call: TRBV2; j_call: TRBJ2-1; cdr3_aa: CASSEARRSKEGFYNEQFF
v_call: TRBV18; j_call: TRBJ2-7; cdr3_aa: CASSPPEVSYEQYF
v_call: TRBV29-1; j_call: TRBJ2-7; cdr3_aa: CSVDGWSGSATGEQYF
v_call: TRBV20-1; j_call: TRBJ1-5; cdr3_aa: CSARHPSSENQPQHF
v_call: TRBV30; j_call: TRBJ1-6; cdr3_aa: CAWNKRADNSPLHF
v_call: TRBV18; j_call: TRBJ1-4; cdr3_aa: CASSPLTAGYEKLFF
v_call: TRBV7-3; j_call: -; cdr3_aa: CASSLNGGSGETQYF
v_call: TRBV11-2; j_call: TRBJ2-2; cdr3_aa: CASSLRDGNTGELFF
v_call: TRBV29-1; j_call: TRBJ2-1; cdr3_aa: CSAGTSGRDGYNEQFF
v_call: TRBV7-2; j_call: TRBJ2-7; cdr3_aa: CASSSETGTYEQYF
v_call: TRBV10-3; j_call: TRBJ2-2; cdr3_aa: CAISVGGANTGELFF
v_call: TRBV7-3; j_call: TRBJ2-2; cdr3_aa: CASRRQGDTGELFF
v_call: TRBV3-1; j_call: TRBJ1-1; cdr3_aa: CASSPGHARGNTEAFF
v_call: TRBV4-1; j_call: TRBJ1-1; cdr3_aa: CASSQPGQGADEAFF
v_call: TRBV30; j_call: TRBJ2-7; cdr3_aa: CAWSFPGTGAEEQYF
v_call: TRBV4-1; j_call: TRBJ2-7; cdr3_aa: CASSRGAGPPGGSYEQYF
v_call: TRBV20-1; j_call: TRBJ2-7; cdr3_aa: CSARGQGATYEQYF
v_call: TRBV28; j_call: TRBJ2-4; cdr3_aa: CASSWTGAIENIQYF
v_call: TRBV20-1; j_call: TRBJ2-6; cdr3_aa: CSARGGLADSGANVLTF
v_call: TRBV5-6; j_call: TRBJ1-6; cdr3_aa: CASSTRQSGSYNSPLHF
v_call: TRBV6-1; j_call: TRBJ1-2; cdr3_aa: CASGRPDWDLYGYTF
v_call: TRBV4-1; j_call: TRBJ1-2; cdr3_aa: CASSQETGDGYTF
v_call: TRBV6-1; j_call: TRBJ2-3; cdr3_aa: CASNSGTGAKDTQYF
v_call: TRBV30; j_call: TRBJ1-2; cdr3_aa: CAWVEGFTGYTF
v_call: TRBV5-1; j_call: TRBJ2-3; cdr3_aa: CASADRARLTQYF
v_call: TRBV28; j_call: TRBJ2-1; cdr3_aa: CASQQLYNEQFF
v_call: TRBV5-1; j_call: TRBJ2-1; cdr3_aa: CASSRSPTSGGEYNEQFF
v_call: TRBV7-2; j_call: TRBJ2-7; cdr3_aa: CASSLTGIGSYEQYF
v_call: TRBV11-2; j_call: TRBJ2-7; cdr3_aa: CASSLDRVSGEQYF
v_call: TRBV10-2; j_call: TRBJ2-3; cdr3_aa: CASSLGLAGGSTQYF
v_call: TRBV6-5; j_call: TRBJ1-6; cdr3_aa: CASSYSREAYNSPLHF
v_call: TRBV9; j_call: TRBJ2-1; cdr3_aa: CASSVEPGGFYSEQFF
v_call: TRBV28; j_call: TRBJ1-5; cdr3_aa: CASSDPGQGFQPQHF
v_call: TRBV20-1; j_call: TRBJ2-5; cdr3_aa: CNLGTSVTLGYQETQYF
v_call: TRBV19; j_call: TRBJ2-3; cdr3_aa: CASSPTGGADTQYF
v_call: TRBV4-1; j_call: TRBJ1-1; cdr3_aa: CASSQGRYTEAFF
v_call: TRBV27; j_call: TRBJ1-5; cdr3_aa: CASSRTVGSNQPQHF
v_call: TRBV20-1; j_call: TRBJ1-5; cdr3_aa: CSARKGANSNQPQHF
v_call: TRBV5-1; j_call: TRBJ1-2; cdr3_aa: CASSPDWGGRYGYTF
v_call: TRBV10-3; j_call: TRBJ1-5; cdr3_aa: CAISVGVSSNQPQHF
v_call: TRBV6-5; j_call: TRBJ2-2; cdr3_aa: CASSYEGSNTGELFF
v_call: TRBV6-1; j_call: TRBJ2-7; cdr3_aa: CASGRGQLLPYEQYF
v_call: TRBV6-5; j_call: TRBJ1-3; cdr3_aa: CASSYSDRVGGNTIYF
v_call: TRBV7-9; j_call: TRBJ2-1; cdr3_aa: CASSGGTYNEQFF
v_call: TRBV20-1; j_call: TRBJ1-2; cdr3_aa: CSATPPTERMLYGYTF
v_call: TRBV7-3; j_call: TRBJ2-1; cdr3_aa: CASSPGSGRANEQFF
v_call: TRBV20-1; j_call: TRBJ2-7; cdr3_aa: CSARDLGKTYEQYF
v_call: TRBV24-1; j_call: TRBJ2-2; cdr3_aa: CATSDMTGPSGGSGELFF